Listed below are T cell receptor beta chains from one sample, sequenced in a study of response to subunit inactivated influenza vaccine. From the RT-PCR reads, TCRdb called clonotypes with MiXCR, one entry per CDR3 protein. Here the sample spans roughly 500,000 distinct CDR3 sequences, less than 30% being singletons. Source: CD4+ T cells sorted from PBMCs, taken roughly 5 days after vaccination. The receptors here all came from a man aged 50-60 years who received an inactivated influenza vaccine. Both conserved end residues are part of each CDR3. The D gene is left open where the match is weak. Some rows have no size entry. The others give once, few or many, or a class for an expanded clone.

abundance	d_gene	v_gene	j_gene	CDR3aa	CDR3nt
-	-	TRBV7-6	TRBJ2-5	CASSPTSFQETQYF	TGTGCCAGCAGCCCTACCTCCTTCCAAGAGACCCAGTACTTC
-	-	TRBV11-2	TRBJ2-3	CATNRVGSTDTQYF	TGTGCCACTAACAGGGTGGGAAGCACAGATACGCAGTATTTT
few	TRBD1	TRBV20-1	TRBJ1-4	CSARRDSNEKLFF	TGCAGTGCTAGAAGGGACAGTAATGAAAAACTGTTTTTT
few	TRBD1	TRBV12-3/TRBV12-4	TRBJ1-2	CASSFGTGGGYGYTF	TGTGCCAGCAGTTTCGGGACAGGGGGCGGCTATGGCTACACCTTC
many	-	TRBV11-2	TRBJ2-7	CASSAQGYEQYF	TGTGCCAGCAGCGCACAGGGTTACGAGCAGTACTTC
-	-	TRBV7-2	TRBJ1-2	CASSPEGGRGYTF	TGTGCCAGCAGCCCAGAGGGGGGACGTGGCTACACCTTC
few	TRBD2	TRBV3-1	TRBJ2-3	CASSQVPKLAGTDTQYF	TGTGCCAGCAGCCAAGTCCCGAAGTTAGCGGGGACAGATACGCAGTATTTT
-	-	TRBV7-2	TRBJ2-5	CASSLAELVLETQYF	TGTGCCAGCAGCTTAGCGGAACTAGTTCTGGAGACCCAGTACTTC
-	TRBD1	TRBV6-2/TRBV6-3	TRBJ2-7	CASRPLGQGLNEQYF	TGTGCCAGCAGGCCCTTGGGACAGGGGTTGAACGAGCAGTACTTC
few	TRBD1	TRBV12-3/TRBV12-4	TRBJ2-5	CASNRDRVLETQYF	TGTGCCAGCAACCGGGACAGGGTACTAGAGACCCAGTACTTC
-	TRBD1	TRBV6-2/TRBV6-3	TRBJ1-1	CASRVDRVTEAFF	TGTGCCAGCAGAGTCGACAGGGTCACTGAAGCTTTCTTT
-	TRBD1	TRBV7-2	TRBJ1-3	CASSFDRGSGNTIYF	TGTGCCAGCAGCTTCGACAGGGGCTCAGGAAACACCATATATTTT
-	TRBD1	TRBV11-1	TRBJ1-2	CASSNVGQGYGYTF	TGTGCCAGCAGCAATGTTGGACAGGGCTATGGCTACACCTTC
few	TRBD2	TRBV29-1	TRBJ2-1	CSVDATSGSIEQFF	TGCAGCGTTGATGCTACTAGCGGGAGCATTGAGCAGTTCTTC
-	-	TRBV6-5	TRBJ1-2	CASSYSTATNYGYTF	TGTGCCAGCAGTTACTCGACAGCGACTAACTATGGCTACACCTTC
few	-	TRBV29-1	TRBJ1-5	CSASYSNQPQHF	TGCAGCGCCAGTTATAGCAATCAGCCCCAGCATTTT
-	-	TRBV4-3	TRBJ2-7	CASSQDWRVRRGEQYF	TGCGCCAGCAGCCAAGATTGGAGGGTCCGTCGGGGGGAGCAGTACTTC
few	TRBD2	TRBV5-4	TRBJ2-4	CASSFTASGGIAKNIQYF	TGTGCCAGCAGCTTTACCGCTAGCGGGGGAATAGCCAAAAACATTCAGTACTTC
-	-	TRBV4-2	TRBJ2-1	CASSQDSAAAYNEQFF	TGTGCCAGCAGCCAAGATAGTGCAGCAGCCTACAATGAGCAGTTCTTC
-	TRBD2	TRBV11-2	TRBJ2-3	CASSLVTSGPYTDTQYF	TGTGCCAGCAGCTTAGTAACTAGCGGACCTTACACAGATACGCAGTATTTT
few	-	TRBV5-1	TRBJ2-3	CASSPGPARTDTQYF	TGCGCCAGCAGCCCGGGCCCTGCGCGCACAGATACGCAGTATTTT
-	-	TRBV6-5	TRBJ2-3	CASSLGVTDTTDTQYF	TGTGCCAGCAGTTTGGGTGTGACAGACACCACAGATACGCAGTATTTT
-	-	TRBV6-2/TRBV6-3	TRBJ2-3	CASSYGMVDAQFEADTQYF	TGTGCCAGCAGTTACGGCATGGTTGACGCTCAATTCGAAGCAGATACGCAGTATTTT
few	-	TRBV7-9	TRBJ1-6	CASSPLLSGVGSPLHF	TGTGCCAGCAGCCCCCTATTGTCAGGGGTAGGTTCACCCCTCCACTTT
-	-	TRBV3-1	TRBJ2-3	CASSQDISIRTDTQYF	TGTGCCAGCAGCCAAGATATTTCGATACGCACAGATACGCAGTATTTT
few	-	TRBV12-3/TRBV12-4	TRBJ2-2	CASKPGEIPGELFF	TGTGCCAGCAAACCAGGGGAGATCCCCGGGGAGCTGTTTTTT
-	TRBD1	TRBV3-1	TRBJ2-7	CASSTRGHEQYF	TGTGCCAGCAGCACCAGGGGGCACGAGCAGTACTTC
-	-	TRBV12-3/TRBV12-4	TRBJ2-5	CASSEGGVRQETQYF	TGTGCCAGCAGCGAGGGCGGGGTACGACAAGAGACCCAGTACTTC
-	-	TRBV4-3	TRBJ2-7	CASSLRLYSYEQYF	TGCGCCAGCAGCCTCCGACTCTACTCCTACGAGCAGTACTTC
-	TRBD2	TRBV10-3	TRBJ2-3	CAISESGAGGVDTQYF	TGTGCCATCAGTGAGTCGGGTGCGGGGGGCGTGGATACGCAGTATTTT
-	TRBD1	TRBV12-3/TRBV12-4	TRBJ1-1	CASSQGGTAEAFF	TGTGCCAGCAGTCAGGGGGGTACAGCTGAAGCTTTCTTT
-	-	TRBV2	TRBJ1-1	CASSQRDTGTEAFF	TGTGCCAGCAGCCAACGGGACACCGGCACTGAAGCTTTCTTT
few	-	TRBV7-6	TRBJ2-1	CASSLGRGGVEQFF	TGTGCCAGCAGCTTAGGGCGGGGTGGTGTGGAGCAGTTCTTC
-	TRBD1	TRBV12-3/TRBV12-4	TRBJ2-5	CASSSRTGLETQYF	TGTGCCAGCAGTTCACGGACAGGGTTAGAGACCCAGTACTTC
few	-	TRBV5-5	TRBJ2-2	CASSPFDTGELFF	TGTGCCAGCAGCCCCTTTGACACCGGGGAGCTGTTTTTT
-	-	TRBV20-1	TRBJ1-1	CSAPGHFNTEAFF	TGCAGTGCCCCGGGACACTTTAACACTGAAGCTTTCTTT
-	-	TRBV20-1	TRBJ2-5	CSARDMSTIKETQYF	TGCAGTGCTAGAGATATGAGCACAATCAAAGAGACCCAGTACTTC
many	-	TRBV29-1	TRBJ2-7	CSVASSYEQYF	TGCAGCGTTGCTAGCTCCTACGAGCAGTACTTC
few	-	TRBV6-5	TRBJ2-7	CASSYDAGGGINEQYF	TGTGCCAGCAGTTACGACGCGGGTGGGGGTATCAACGAGCAGTACTTC
-	-	TRBV5-1	TRBJ2-2	CASSPTVFTGELFF	TGCGCCAGCAGCCCGACAGTTTTCACCGGGGAGCTGTTTTTT
-	-	TRBV7-2	TRBJ1-2	CASSLELWASYGYTF	TGTGCCAGCAGCTTAGAACTGTGGGCATCCTATGGCTACACCTTC
many	TRBD2	TRBV10-3	TRBJ2-7	CAISATSGGPMDEQYF	TGTGCCATCAGCGCAACCTCGGGGGGGCCTATGGACGAGCAGTACTTC
few	TRBD2	TRBV10-3	TRBJ2-1	CAISQREGRNEQFF	TGTGCCATCAGCCAGCGGGAGGGCCGGAATGAGCAGTTCTTC
-	TRBD2	TRBV28	TRBJ2-1	CASSFTGGGRNEQFF	TGTGCCAGCAGTTTTACCGGGGGGGGCCGGAATGAGCAGTTCTTC
-	-	TRBV20-1	TRBJ1-6	CSVETGPNSPLHF	TGCAGTGTGGAGACAGGACCTAATTCACCCCTCCACTTT
-	TRBD1	TRBV28	TRBJ1-1	CASRPGQIRFEAFF	TGTGCCAGCAGGCCGGGACAGATACGATTTGAAGCTTTCTTT
few	-	TRBV12-3/TRBV12-4	TRBJ2-1	CASSLGGVSYNEQFF	TGTGCCAGCAGTTTAGGAGGGGTCAGCTACAATGAGCAGTTCTTC
-	-	TRBV20-1	TRBJ2-3	CSAREGASTDTQYF	TGCAGTGCTAGAGAGGGGGCTAGCACAGATACGCAGTATTTT
-	-	TRBV18	TRBJ2-2	CASSLLEGRTNTGELFF	TGTGCCAGCTCCCTCCTTGAGGGGCGAACGAACACCGGGGAGCTGTTTTTT